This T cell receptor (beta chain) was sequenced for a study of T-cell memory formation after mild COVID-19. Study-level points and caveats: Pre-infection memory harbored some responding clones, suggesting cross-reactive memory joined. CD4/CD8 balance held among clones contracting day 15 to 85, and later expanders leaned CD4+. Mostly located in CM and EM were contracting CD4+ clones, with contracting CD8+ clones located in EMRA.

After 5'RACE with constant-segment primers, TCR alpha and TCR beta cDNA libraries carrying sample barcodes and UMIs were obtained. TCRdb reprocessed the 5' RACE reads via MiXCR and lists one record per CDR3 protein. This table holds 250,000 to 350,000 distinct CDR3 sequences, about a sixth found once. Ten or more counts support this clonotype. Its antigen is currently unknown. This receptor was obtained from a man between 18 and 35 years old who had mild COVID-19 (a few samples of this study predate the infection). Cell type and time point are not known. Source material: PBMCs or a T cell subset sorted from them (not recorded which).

CDR3: CASSPRQGPYEQYF. Here the CDR3 DNA reads TGTGCCAGCAGTCCTCGACAGGGGCCCTACGAGCAGTACTTC. The V and J genes are TRBV12-3 or TRBV12-4 and TRBJ2-7, with 8 bases lining up with TRBD1. The CDR3 is 14 amino acids. After removal of 5 bases from V and 2 bases from J, the junction contained 5 bases not matched to a gene.